The sequence of this T cell receptor beta chain was determined in a study of blood T cell repertoires in COVID-19. Whole-study context: Sites in the United States, Italy and Spain provided acute and convalescent COVID-19 samples. From T cells, B-cell-depleted T cells, or PBMCs came the material, which was cDNA or gDNA.

In the original analysis: How many nucleated cells were present was estimated from reference gene primer amplification. Data came from immunoSEQ multiplex PCR; TCRdb stores just in-frame clones and leaves some out. V and J calls plus clone size are reproduced from that table; the DNA served to infer D and trimming. The table includes 240,000 or so clones, around three quarters detected once. The J segment lost 0 bases and the V segment lost 10 bases, leaving 18 bases of the junction unmatched. CDR3 length: 18 residues. The germline V gene has CDR1 ENHRY and CDR2 SYGVKD. This sequence originates from a woman at least 80 years old with acute or convalescent COVID-19. This rearrangement joins TRBV10-3 to TRBJ2-7; 10 nucleotides line up with TRBD2. The sequenced material came from peripheral blood. This CDR3 is CATLPRSGGLQSSYEQYF. The CDR3 DNA reads TGTGCCACCCTACCGCGTAGCGGGGGGCTTCAGAGCTCCTACGAGCAGTACTTC.